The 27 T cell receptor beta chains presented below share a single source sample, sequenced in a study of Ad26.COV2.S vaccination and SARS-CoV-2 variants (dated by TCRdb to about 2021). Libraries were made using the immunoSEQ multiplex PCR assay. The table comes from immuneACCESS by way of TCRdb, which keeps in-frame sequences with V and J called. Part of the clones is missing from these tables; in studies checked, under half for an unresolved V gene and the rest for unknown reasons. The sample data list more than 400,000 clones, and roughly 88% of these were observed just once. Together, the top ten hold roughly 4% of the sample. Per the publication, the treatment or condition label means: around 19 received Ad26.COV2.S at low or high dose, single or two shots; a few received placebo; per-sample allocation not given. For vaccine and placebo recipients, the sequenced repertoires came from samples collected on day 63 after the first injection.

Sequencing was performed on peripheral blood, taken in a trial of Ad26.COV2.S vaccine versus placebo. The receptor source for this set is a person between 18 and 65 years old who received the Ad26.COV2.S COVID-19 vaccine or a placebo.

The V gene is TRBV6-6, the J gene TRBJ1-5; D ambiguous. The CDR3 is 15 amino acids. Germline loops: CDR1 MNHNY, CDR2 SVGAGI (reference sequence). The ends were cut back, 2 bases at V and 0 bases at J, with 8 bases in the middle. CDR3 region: CASSYRSDSNQPQHF. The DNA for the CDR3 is TGTGCCAGCAGTTACCGATCCGATAGCAATCAGCCCCAGCATTTT.

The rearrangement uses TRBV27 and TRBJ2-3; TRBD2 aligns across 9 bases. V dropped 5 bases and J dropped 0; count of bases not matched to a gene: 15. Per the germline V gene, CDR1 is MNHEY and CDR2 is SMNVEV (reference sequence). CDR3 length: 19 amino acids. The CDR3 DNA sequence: TGTGCCAGCAGTATAGGGGGGAGCGGGAGGATATCTAGCACAGATACGCAGTATTTT. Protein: CASSIGGSGRISSTDTQYF.

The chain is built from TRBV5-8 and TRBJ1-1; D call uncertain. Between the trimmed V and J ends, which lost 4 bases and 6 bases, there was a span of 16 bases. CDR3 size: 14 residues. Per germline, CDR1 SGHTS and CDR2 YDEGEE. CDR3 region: CASSRASYGAEAFF. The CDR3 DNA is TGTGCCAGCAGCCGAGCTTCCTACGGAGCTGAAGCTTTCTTT.

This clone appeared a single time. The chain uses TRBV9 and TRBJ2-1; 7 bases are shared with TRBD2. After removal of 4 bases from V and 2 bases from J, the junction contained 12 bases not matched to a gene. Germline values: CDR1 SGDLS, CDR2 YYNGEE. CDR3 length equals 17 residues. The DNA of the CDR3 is TGTGCCAGCAGCTCCCCCGGGGGGACTCCCGCCTACAATGAGCAGTTCTTC. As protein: CASSSPGGTPAYNEQFF.

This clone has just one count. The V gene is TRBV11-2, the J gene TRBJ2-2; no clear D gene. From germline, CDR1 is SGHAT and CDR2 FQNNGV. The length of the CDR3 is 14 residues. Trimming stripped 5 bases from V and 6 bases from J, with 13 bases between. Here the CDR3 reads CASSLRSGPGELFF. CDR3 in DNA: TGTGCCAGCAGCCTGAGGTCGGGCCCCGGGGAGCTGTTTTTT.

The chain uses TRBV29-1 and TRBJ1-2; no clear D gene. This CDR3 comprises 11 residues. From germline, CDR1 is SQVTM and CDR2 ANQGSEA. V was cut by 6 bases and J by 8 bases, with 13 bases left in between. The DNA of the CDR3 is TGCAGCGTGCCCAGCGGTTCCGGCTACACCTTC. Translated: CSVPSGSGYTF. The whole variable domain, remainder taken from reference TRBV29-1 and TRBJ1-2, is SAVISQKPSRDICQRGTSLTIQCQVDSQVTMMFWYRQQPGQSLTLIATANQGSEATYESGFVIDKFPISRPNLTFSTLTVSNMSPEDSSIYLCSVPSGSGYTFGSGTRLTVV.

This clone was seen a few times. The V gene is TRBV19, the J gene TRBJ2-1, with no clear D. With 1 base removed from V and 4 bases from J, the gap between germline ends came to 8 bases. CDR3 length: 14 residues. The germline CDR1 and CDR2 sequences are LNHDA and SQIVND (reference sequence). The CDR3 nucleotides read TGTGCCAGTAGTATAGGGAGCGAGTACAATGAGCAGTTCTTC. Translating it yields CASSIGSEYNEQFF.

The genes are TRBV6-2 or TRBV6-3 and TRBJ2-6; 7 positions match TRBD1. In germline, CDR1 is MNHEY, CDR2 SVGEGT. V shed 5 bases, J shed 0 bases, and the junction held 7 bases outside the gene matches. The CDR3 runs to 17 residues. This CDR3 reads CASSHQQGYSGANVLTF. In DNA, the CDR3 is TGTGCCAGCAGTCATCAACAGGGGTACTCTGGGGCCAACGTCCTGACTTTC.

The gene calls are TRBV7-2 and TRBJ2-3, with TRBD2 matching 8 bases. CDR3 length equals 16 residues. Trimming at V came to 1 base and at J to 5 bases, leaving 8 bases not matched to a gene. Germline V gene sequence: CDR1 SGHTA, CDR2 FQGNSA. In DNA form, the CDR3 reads TGTGCCAGCAGCTTAGGTAGCGGGGTGGGACAAGATACGCAGTATTTT. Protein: CASSLGSGVGQDTQYF.

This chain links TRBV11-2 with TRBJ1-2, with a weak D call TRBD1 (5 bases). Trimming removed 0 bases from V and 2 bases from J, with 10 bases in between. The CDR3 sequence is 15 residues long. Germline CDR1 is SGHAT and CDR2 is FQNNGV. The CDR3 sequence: CASSLEGAQNYGYTF. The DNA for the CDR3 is TGTGCCAGCAGCTTAGAAGGGGCGCAAAACTATGGCTACACCTTC.

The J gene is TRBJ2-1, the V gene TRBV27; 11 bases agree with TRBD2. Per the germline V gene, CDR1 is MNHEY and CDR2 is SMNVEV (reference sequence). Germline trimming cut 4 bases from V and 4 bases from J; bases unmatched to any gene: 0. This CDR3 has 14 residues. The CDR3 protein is CASSSSGRYNEQFF. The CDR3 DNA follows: TGTGCCAGCAGTTCTAGCGGGAGGTACAATGAGCAGTTCTTC.

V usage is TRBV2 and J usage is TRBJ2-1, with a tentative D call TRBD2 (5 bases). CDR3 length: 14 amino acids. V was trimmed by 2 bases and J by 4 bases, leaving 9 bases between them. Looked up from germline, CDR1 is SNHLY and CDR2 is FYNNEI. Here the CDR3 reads CASSEFRTYNEQFF. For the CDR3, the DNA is TGTGCCAGCAGTGAATTCAGGACTTACAATGAGCAGTTCTTC.

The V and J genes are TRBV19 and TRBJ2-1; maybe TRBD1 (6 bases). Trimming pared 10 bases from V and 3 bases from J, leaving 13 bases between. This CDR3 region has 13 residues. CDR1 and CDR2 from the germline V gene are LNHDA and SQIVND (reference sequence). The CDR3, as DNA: TGTGCCACTAACGGGGACATCTACAATGAGCAGTTCTTC. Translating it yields CATNGDIYNEQFF.

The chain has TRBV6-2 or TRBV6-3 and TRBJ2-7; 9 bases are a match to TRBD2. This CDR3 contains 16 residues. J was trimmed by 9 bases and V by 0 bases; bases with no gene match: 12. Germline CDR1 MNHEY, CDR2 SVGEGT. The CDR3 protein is CASSYSIETSGLRQYF. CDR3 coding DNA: TGTGCCAGCAGTTACTCGATAGAGACTAGCGGCCTTAGGCAGTACTTC.

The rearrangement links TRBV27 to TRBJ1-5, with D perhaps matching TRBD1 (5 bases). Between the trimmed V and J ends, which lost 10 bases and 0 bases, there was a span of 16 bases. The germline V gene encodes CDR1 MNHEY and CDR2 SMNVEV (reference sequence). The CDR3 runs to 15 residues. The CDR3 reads CATPSQGYSNQPQHF. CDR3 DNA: TGTGCCACCCCGTCCCAGGGATATAGCAATCAGCCCCAGCATTTT.

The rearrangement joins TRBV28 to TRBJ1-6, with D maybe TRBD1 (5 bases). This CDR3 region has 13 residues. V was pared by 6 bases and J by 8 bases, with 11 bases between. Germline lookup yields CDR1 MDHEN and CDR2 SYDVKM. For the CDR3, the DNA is TGTGCCAGCAGCCCGGTGGGGGATTCACCCCTCCACTTT. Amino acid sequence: CASSPVGDSPLHF.

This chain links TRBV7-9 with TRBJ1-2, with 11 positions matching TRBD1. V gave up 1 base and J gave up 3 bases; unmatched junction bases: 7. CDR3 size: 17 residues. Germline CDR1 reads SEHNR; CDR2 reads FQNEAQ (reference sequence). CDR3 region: CASSLGTGGAKYYGYTF. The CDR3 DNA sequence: TGTGCCAGCAGCTTAGGGACAGGGGGCGCGAAGTACTATGGCTACACCTTC.

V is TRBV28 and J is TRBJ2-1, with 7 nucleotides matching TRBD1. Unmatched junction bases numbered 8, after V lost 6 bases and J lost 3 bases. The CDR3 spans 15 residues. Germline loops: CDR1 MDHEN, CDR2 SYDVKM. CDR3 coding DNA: TGTGCCAGCAGCCTTCCGGGACAGCTCTACAATGAGCAGTTCTTC. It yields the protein CASSLPGQLYNEQFF.

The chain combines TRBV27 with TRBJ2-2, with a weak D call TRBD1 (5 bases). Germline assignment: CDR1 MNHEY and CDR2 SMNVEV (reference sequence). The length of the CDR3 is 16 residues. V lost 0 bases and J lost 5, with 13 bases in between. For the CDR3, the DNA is TGTGCCAGCAGTTTATCGGGGCAGGGTGAGACCGGGGAGCTGTTTTTT. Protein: CASSLSGQGETGELFF.

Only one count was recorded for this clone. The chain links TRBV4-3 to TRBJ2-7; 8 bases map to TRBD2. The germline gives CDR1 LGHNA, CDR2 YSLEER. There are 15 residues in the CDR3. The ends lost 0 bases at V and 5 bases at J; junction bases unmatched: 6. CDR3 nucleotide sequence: TGCGCCAGCAGCCAAGATAGCGGGGAGGTCCACGAGCAGTACTTC. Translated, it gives CASSQDSGEVHEQYF.

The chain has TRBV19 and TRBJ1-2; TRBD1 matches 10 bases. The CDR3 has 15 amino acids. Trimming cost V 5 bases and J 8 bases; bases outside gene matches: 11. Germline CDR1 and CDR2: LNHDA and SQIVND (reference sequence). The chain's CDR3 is CASSEGTGAFPGYTF. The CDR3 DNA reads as TGTGCCAGTAGTGAGGGGACAGGGGCTTTCCCCGGCTACACCTTC.

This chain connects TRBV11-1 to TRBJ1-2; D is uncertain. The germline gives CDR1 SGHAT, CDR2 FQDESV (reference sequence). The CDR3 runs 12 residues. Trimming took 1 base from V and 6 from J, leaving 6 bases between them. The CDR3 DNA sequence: TGTGCCAGCAGCTTAGGTGGGGATGGCTACACCTTC. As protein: CASSLGGDGYTF.

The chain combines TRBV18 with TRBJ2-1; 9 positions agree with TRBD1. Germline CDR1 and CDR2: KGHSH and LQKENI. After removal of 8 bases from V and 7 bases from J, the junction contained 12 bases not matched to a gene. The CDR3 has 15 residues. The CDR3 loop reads CASTNRQGGWNEQFF. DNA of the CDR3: TGTGCCAGCACCAATCGACAGGGGGGGTGGAATGAGCAGTTCTTC.

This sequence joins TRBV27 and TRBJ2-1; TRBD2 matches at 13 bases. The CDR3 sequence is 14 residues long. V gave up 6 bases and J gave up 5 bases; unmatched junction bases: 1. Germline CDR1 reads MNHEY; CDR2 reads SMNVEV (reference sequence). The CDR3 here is CASRGLAGHNEQFF. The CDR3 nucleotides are TGTGCCAGCAGGGGACTAGCGGGACACAATGAGCAGTTCTTC.

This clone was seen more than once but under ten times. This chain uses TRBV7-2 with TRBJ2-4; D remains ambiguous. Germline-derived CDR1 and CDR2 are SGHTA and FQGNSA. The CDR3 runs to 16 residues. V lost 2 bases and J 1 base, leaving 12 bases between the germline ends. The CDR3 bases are TGTGCCAGCAGCTTAACCTTCCCAGGTGCCAAAAACATTCAGTACTTC. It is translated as CASSLTFPGAKNIQYF.

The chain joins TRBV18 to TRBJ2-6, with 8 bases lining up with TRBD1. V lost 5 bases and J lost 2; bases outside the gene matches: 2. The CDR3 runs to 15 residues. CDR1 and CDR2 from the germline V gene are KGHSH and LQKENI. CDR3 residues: CASSTGGPGANVLTF. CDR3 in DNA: TGTGCCAGCTCAACAGGGGGACCTGGGGCCAACGTCCTGACTTTC.

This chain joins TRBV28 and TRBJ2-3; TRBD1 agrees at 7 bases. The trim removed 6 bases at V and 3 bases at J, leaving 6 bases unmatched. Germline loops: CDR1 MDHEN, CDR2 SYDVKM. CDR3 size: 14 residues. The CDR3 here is CASRENRGTDTQYF. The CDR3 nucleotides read TGTGCCAGCAGAGAGAACAGGGGAACAGATACGCAGTATTTT.